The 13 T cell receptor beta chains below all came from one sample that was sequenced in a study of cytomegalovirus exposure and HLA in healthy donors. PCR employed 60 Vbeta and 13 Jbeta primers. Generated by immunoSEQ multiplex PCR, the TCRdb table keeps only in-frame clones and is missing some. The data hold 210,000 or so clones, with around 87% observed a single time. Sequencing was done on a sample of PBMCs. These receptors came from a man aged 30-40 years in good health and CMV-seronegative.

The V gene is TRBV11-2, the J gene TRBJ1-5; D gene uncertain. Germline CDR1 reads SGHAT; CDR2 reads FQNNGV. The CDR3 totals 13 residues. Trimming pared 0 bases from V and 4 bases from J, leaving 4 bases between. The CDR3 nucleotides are TGTGCCAGCAGCTTAGACAGAAATCAGCCCCAGCATTTT. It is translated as CASSLDRNQPQHF.

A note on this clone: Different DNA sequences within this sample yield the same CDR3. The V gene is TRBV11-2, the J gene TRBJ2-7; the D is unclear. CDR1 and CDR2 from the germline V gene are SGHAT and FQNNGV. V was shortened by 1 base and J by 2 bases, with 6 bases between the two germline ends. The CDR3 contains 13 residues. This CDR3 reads CASSLGLTYEQYF. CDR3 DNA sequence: TGTGCCAGCAGCTTAGGTCTAACCTACGAGCAGTACTTC.

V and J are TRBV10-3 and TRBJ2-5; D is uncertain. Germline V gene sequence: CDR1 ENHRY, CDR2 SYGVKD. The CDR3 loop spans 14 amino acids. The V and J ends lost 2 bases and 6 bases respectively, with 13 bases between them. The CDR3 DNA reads TGTGCCATCAGTGAGGGTGGTCAGTCCCAGACCCAGTACTTC. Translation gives CAISEGGQSQTQYF.

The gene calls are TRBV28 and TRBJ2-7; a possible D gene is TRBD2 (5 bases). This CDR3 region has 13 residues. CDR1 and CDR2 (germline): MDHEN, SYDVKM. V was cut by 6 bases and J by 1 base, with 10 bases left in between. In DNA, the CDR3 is TGTGCCAGCAGCCTAGGGAGTTCCTACGAGCAGTACTTC. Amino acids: CASSLGSSYEQYF.

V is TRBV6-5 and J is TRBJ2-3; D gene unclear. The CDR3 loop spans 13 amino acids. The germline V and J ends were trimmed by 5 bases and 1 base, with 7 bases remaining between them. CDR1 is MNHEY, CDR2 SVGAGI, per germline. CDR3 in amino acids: CASSKQGTDTQYF. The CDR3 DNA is TGTGCCAGCAGTAAGCAGGGCACAGATACGCAGTATTTT.

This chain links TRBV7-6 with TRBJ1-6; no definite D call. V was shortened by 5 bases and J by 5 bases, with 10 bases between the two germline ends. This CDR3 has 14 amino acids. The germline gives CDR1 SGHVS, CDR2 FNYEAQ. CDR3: CASSTDTNNSPLHF. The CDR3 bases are TGTGCCAGCAGCACTGACACGAATAATTCACCCCTCCACTTT.

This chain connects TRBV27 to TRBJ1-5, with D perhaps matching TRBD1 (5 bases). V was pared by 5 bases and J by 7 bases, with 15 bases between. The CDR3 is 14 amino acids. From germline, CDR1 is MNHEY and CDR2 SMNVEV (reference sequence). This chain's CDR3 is CASSALVGVQPQHF. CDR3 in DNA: TGTGCCAGCAGTGCCTTAGTAGGGGTCCAGCCCCAGCATTTT.

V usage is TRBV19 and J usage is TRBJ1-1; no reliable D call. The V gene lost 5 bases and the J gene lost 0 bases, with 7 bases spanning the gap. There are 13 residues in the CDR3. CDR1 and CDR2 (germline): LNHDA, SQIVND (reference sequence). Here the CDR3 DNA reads TGTGCCAGTAGTTGGGCCGTGAACACTGAAGCTTTCTTT. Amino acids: CASSWAVNTEAFF.

CDR3 amino acids: CASSLVGQGGTEAFF. The CDR3 DNA reads TGTGCCAGCAGCTTAGTGGGACAGGGGGGCACTGAAGCTTTCTTT. The chain carries TRBV7-9 and TRBJ1-1; TRBD1 matches 11 bases. Trimming took 1 base from V and 4 from J; bases not matched to a gene: 2. Per the germline V gene, CDR1 is SEHNR and CDR2 is FQNEAQ (reference sequence). This CDR3 has 15 amino acids. Together with reference TRBV7-9 and TRBJ1-1, the CDR3 gives the full variable domain: DTGVSQNPRHKITKRGQNVTFRCDPISEHNRLYWYRQTLGQGPEFLTYFQNEAQLEKSRLLSDRFSAERPKGSFSTLEIQRTEQGDSAMYLCASSLVGQGGTEAFFGQGTRLTVV.

The CDR3 is CASSPGQSTDTQYF. CDR3 DNA sequence: TGTGCCAGCAGTCCCGGACAGAGCACAGATACGCAGTATTTT. The chain combines TRBV6-5 with TRBJ2-3, with a tentative D call TRBD1 (6 bases). Germline V gene sequence: CDR1 MNHEY, CDR2 SVGAGI. This CDR3 comprises 14 residues. Trimming stripped 5 bases from V and 0 bases from J, with 9 bases between.

CDR3 nucleotide sequence: TGTGCCAGCCGGGGGGGCACCGGGGAGCTGTTTTTT. It encodes CASRGGTGELFF. The rearrangement uses TRBV6-1 and TRBJ2-2; 8 bases map to TRBD2. V gave up 8 bases and J gave up 4 bases; unmatched junction bases: 0. Germline V gene data show CDR1 as MNHNS and CDR2 as SASEGT. The CDR3 totals 12 residues.

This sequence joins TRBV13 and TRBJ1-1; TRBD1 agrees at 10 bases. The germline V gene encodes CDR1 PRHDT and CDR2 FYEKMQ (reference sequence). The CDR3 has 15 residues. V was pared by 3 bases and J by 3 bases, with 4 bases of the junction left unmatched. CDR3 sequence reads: CASSFLGQGDTEAFF. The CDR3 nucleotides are TGTGCCAGCAGCTTCTTAGGACAGGGGGACACTGAAGCTTTCTTT.

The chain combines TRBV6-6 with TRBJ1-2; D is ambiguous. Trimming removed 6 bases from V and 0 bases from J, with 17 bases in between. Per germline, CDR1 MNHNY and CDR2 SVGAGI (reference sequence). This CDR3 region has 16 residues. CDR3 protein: CASRIRPGVPNYGYTF. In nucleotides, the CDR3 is TGTGCCAGCAGGATTCGCCCCGGGGTCCCTAACTATGGCTACACCTTC.